The present TCR beta chain was sequenced within a study of OX40 agonist ivuxolimab in advanced cancers. Germline CDR1 MDHEN, CDR2 SYDVKM. The CDR3 length is 17 residues. With V trimmed by 7 bases and J by 0 bases, 9 bases remained unmatched. Study outcomes and limitations: CD8+ T cells showed, on average, more clonal expansion than CD4+ cells.

TCRdb's table, derived via immunoSEQ multiplex PCR, lists solely in-frame clones and lacks some. In the table there are about 55,000 clones, 80% of which are singletons. In the case of this clone: Its target is unknown.

This receptor was obtained from an adult with an advanced solid tumor such as melanoma, head and neck, liver or kidney cancer. V usage is TRBV28 and J usage is TRBJ2-6, with TRBD1 matching 7 bases. This specimen was CD4+ or CD8+ T cells sorted from blood, taken in a trial of the OX40 agonist ivuxolimab. The CDR3 spells CASNLQGISSGANVLTF. The CDR3 region has the DNA TGTGCCAGCAACCTACAGGGGATTAGCTCTGGGGCCAACGTCCTGACTTTC.